Detailed here is one T cell receptor beta chain. Source study methods: Scientists estimated how many nucleated cells there were by amplifying reference gene primers. TCRdb's copy holds only in-frame clones and misses some; the assay was immunoSEQ multiplex PCR. From that table come the V and J calls and clone size; the DNA was used to work out D and trimming. Of around 230,000 clones listed, about 90% are singletons. There are 17 residues in the CDR3. Trimming cost V 3 bases and J 2 bases, with 20 bases left between them. Germline CDR1 LNHDA, CDR2 SQIVND (reference sequence). This record belongs to a study of blood T cell repertoires in COVID-19. Overall study: In each case, the material was cDNA or gDNA derived from T cells, B-cell-depleted T cells, or PBMCs.

The origin of this receptor is a man aged 60 to 75 who had recovered from COVID-19. Sequencing input: peripheral blood. V gene TRBV19 combines with J gene TRBJ2-7; tentative D call: TRBD2 (6 bases). CDR3: CASSMFDGRDFAYEQYF. The CDR3 DNA reads TGTGCCAGTAGTATGTTTGACGGCAGGGACTTCGCCTACGAGCAGTACTTC. The variable domain in full, with the rest retrieved from reference TRBV19 and TRBJ2-7, is DGGITQSPKYLFRKEGQNVTLSCEQNLNHDAMYWYRQDPGQGLRLIYYSQIVNDFQKGDIAEGYSVSREKKESFPLTVTSAQKNPTAFYLCASSMFDGRDFAYEQYFGPGTRLTVT.